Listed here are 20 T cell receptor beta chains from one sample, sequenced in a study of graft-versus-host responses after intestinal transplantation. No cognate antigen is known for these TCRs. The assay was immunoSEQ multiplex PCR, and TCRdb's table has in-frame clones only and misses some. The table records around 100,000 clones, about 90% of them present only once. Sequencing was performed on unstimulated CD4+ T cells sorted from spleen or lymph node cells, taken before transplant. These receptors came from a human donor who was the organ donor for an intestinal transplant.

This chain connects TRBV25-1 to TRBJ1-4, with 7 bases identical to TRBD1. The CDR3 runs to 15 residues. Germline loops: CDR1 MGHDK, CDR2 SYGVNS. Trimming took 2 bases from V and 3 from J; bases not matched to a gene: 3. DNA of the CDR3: TGTGCCAGCAGTGAAACAGGGGTCCCTAATGAAAAACTGTTTTTT. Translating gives CASSETGVPNEKLFF.

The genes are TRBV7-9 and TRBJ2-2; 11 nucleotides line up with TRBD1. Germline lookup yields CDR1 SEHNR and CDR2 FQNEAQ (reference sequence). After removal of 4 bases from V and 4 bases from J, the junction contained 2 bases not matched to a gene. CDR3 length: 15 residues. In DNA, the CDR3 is TGTGCCAGCAGCTGGGGGACAGGGGGCACCGGGGAGCTGTTTTTT. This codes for CASSWGTGGTGELFF.

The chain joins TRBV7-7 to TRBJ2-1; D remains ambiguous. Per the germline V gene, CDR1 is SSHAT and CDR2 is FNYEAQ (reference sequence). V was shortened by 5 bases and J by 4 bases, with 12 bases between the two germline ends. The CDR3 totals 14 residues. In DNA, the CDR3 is TGTGCCAGCAGCCCCGACCAGAGTTACAATGAGCAGTTCTTC. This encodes CASSPDQSYNEQFF. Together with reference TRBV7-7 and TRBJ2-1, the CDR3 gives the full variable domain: GAGVSQSPRYKVTKRGQDVTLRCDPISSHATLYWYQQALGQGPEFLTYFNYEAQPDKSGLPSDRFSAERPEGSISTLTIQRTEQRDSAMYRCASSPDQSYNEQFFGPGTRLTVL.

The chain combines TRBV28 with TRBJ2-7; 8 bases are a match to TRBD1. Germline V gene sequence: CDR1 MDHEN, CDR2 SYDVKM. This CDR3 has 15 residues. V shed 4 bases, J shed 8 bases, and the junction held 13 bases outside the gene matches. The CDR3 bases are TGTGCCAGCAGTTCCCCGCAGGGGGCACCTTTGAAGCAGTACTTC. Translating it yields CASSSPQGAPLKQYF.

In DNA, the CDR3 is TGCAGTGTAAACAGGGTTTCCGAGCAGTACTTC. Translating gives CSVNRVSEQYF. The chain recombines TRBV20-1 with TRBJ2-7, with D maybe TRBD1 (6 bases). Trimming removed 7 bases at V and 6 bases at J, with 13 bases between. The CDR3 consists of 11 residues. The germline V gene has CDR1 DFQATT and CDR2 SNEGSKA (reference sequence).

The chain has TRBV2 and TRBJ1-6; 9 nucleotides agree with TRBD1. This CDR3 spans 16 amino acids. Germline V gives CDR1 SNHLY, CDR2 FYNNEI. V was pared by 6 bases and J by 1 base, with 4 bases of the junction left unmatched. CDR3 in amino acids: CASRVDRGSYNSPLHF. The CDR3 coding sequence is TGTGCCAGCAGAGTGGACAGGGGTTCCTATAATTCACCCCTCCACTTT. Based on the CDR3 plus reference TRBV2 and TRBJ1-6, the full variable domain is EPEVTQTPSHQVTQMGQEVILRCVPISNHLYFYWYRQILGQKVEFLVSFYNNEISEKSEIFDDQFSVERPDGSNFTLKIRSTKLEDSAMYFCASRVDRGSYNSPLHFGNGTRLTVT.

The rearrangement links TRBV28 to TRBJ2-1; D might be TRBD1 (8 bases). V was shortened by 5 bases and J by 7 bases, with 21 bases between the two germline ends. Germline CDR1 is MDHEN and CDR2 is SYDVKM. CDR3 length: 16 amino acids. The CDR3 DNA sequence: TGTGCCAGCAGTCGAAGGACAGGGATGGGAGGGAATGAGCAGTTCTTC. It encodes CASSRRTGMGGNEQFF.

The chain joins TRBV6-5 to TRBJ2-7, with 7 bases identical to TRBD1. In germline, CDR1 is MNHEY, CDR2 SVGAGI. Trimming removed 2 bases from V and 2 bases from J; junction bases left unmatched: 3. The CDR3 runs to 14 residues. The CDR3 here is CASSYMDRPYEQYF. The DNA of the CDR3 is TGTGCCAGCAGTTACATGGACAGGCCCTACGAGCAGTACTTC.

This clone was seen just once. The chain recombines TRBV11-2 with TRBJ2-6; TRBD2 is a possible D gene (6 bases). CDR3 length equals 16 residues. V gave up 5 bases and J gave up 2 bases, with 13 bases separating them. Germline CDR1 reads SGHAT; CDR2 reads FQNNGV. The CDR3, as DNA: TGTGCCAGCAGCGACTTGGAGGGGACTGGGGCCAACGTCCTGACTTTC. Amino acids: CASSDLEGTGANVLTF.

The CDR3 loop is CASSLYGAARGYTF. CDR3 bases: TGTGCCAGCAGCTTATACGGGGCAGCCCGGGGCTACACCTTC. The chain is built from TRBV7-2 and TRBJ1-2; D is possibly TRBD1 (5 bases). The CDR3 length is 14 residues. Germline V gene sequence: CDR1 SGHTA, CDR2 FQGNSA. V was shortened by 2 bases and J by 8 bases, with 15 bases between the two germline ends. Full variable domain (outside the CDR3, taken from reference TRBV7-2 and TRBJ1-2): GAGVSQSPSNKVTEKGKDVELRCDPISGHTALYWYRQSLGQGLEFLIYFQGNSAPDKSGLPSDRFSAERTGGSVSTLTIQRTQQEDSAVYLCASSLYGAARGYTFGSGTRLTVV.

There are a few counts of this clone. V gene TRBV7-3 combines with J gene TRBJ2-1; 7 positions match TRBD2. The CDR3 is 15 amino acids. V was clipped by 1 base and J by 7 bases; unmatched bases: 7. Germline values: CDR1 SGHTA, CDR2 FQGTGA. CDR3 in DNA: TGTGCCAGCAGCTTAAGCTCTGTGGGGGGGAATGAGCAGTTCTTC. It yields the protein CASSLSSVGGNEQFF. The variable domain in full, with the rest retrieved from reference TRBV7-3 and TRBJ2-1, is GAGVSQTPSNKVTEKGKYVELRCDPISGHTALYWYRQSLGQGPEFLIYFQGTGAADDSGLPNDRFFAVRPEGSVSTLKIQRTERGDSAVYLCASSLSSVGGNEQFFGPGTRLTVL.

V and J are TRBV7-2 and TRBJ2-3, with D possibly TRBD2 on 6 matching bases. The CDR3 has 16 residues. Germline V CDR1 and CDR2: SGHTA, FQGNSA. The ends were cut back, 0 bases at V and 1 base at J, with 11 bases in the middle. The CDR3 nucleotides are TGTGCCAGCAGCTTAGCAGATGGGAGGCGCACAGATACGCAGTATTTT. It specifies CASSLADGRRTDTQYF. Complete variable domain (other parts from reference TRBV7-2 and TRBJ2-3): GAGVSQSPSNKVTEKGKDVELRCDPISGHTALYWYRQSLGQGLEFLIYFQGNSAPDKSGLPSDRFSAERTGGSVSTLTIQRTQQEDSAVYLCASSLADGRRTDTQYFGPGTRLTVL.

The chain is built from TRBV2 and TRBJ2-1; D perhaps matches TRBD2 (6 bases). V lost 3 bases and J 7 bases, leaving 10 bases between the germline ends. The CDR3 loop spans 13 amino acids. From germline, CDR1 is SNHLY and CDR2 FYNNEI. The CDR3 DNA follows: TGTGCCAGCAGTGAGCTAGGAGGGAATGAGCAGTTCTTC. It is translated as CASSELGGNEQFF.

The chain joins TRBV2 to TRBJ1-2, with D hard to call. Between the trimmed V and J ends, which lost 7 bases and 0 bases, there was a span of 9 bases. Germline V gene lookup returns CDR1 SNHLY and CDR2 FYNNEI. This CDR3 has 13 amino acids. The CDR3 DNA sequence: TGTGCCAGCATTGCAGAAGCTAACTATGGCTACACCTTC. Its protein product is CASIAEANYGYTF.

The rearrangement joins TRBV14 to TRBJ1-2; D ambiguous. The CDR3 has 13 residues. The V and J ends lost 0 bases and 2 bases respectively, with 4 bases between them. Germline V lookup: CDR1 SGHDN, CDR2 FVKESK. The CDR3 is CASSQERNYGYTF. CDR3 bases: TGTGCCAGCAGCCAAGAACGGAACTATGGCTACACCTTC. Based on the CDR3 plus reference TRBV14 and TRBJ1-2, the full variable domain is EAGVTQFPSHSVIEKGQTVTLRCDPISGHDNLYWYRRVMGKEIKFLLHFVKESKQDESGMPNNRFLAERTGGTYSTLKVQPAELEDSGVYFCASSQERNYGYTFGSGTRLTVV.

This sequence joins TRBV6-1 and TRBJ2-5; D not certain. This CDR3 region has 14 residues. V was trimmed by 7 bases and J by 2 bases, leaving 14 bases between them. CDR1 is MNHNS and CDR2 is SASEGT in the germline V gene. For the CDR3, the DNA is TGTGCCAGCACGGTAGTCTGGGGTCAAGAGACCCAGTACTTC. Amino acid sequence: CASTVVWGQETQYF.

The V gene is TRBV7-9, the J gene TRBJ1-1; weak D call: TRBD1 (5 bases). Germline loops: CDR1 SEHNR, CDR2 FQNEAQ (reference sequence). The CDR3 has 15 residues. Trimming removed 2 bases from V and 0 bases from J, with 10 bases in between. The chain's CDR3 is CASSLSGYMNTEAFF. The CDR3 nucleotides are TGTGCCAGCAGCTTATCAGGGTACATGAACACTGAAGCTTTCTTT. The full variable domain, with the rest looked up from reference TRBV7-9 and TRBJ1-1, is DTGVSQNPRHKITKRGQNVTFRCDPISEHNRLYWYRQTLGQGPEFLTYFQNEAQLEKSRLLSDRFSAERPKGSFSTLEIQRTEQGDSAMYLCASSLSGYMNTEAFFGQGTRLTVV.

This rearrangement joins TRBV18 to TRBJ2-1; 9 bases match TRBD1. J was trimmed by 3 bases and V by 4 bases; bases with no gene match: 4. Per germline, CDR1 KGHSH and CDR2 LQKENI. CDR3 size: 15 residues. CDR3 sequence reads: CASSHRDRDYNEQFF. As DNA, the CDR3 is TGTGCCAGCTCACATCGGGACAGGGACTACAATGAGCAGTTCTTC.

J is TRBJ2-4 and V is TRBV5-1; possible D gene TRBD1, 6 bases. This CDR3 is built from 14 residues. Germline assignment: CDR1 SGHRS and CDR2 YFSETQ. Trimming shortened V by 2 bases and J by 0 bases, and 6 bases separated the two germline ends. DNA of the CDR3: TGCGCCAGCAGCTTAGGGGGAGCCAAAAACATTCAGTACTTC. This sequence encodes CASSLGGAKNIQYF.

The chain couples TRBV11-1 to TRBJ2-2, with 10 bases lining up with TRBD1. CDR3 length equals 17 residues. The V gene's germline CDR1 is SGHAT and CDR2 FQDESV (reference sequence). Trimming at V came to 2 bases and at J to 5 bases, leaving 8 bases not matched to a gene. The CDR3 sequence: CASSLTWGTGDTGELFF. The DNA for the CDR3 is TGTGCCAGCAGCTTAACCTGGGGGACAGGGGATACCGGGGAGCTGTTTTTT.